The present entry profiles one TCR beta chain with its context. The antigen is unknown. What was sequenced were expressed TCRB transcripts, since all of the isolated RNA had been reverse transcribed. This table comes from immunoSEQ multiplex PCR, and its TCRdb copy is limited to in-frame clones, with some not included. The sample contains hundreds of thousands of clones, about an eighth of which appear only once. This sample was included in a study of beta chain features in type 1 diabetes. The overall study: Age, gender and cell yields were alike across patients and healthy donors.

Findings and limits, study-wide: Highly expressing activated T cells could be over-counted with a cDNA template. Sampled from patients, naive, central memory and Treg TCRB repertoires appeared more similar than those sampled from healthy donors. Type 1 diabetes patients had fewer VDJ junction insertions and more deletions. A moderate, significant TCRB CDR3 shortening appeared in type 1 diabetes across four CD4+ subsets.

Germline loops: CDR1 MDHEN, CDR2 SYDVKM. The CDR3 has 14 residues. Trimming removed 7 bases from V and 2 bases from J, with 14 bases in between. The sequence came from a man in his late teens or twenties with type 1 diabetes. The specimen sequenced was naive CD4+ T cells from blood. The chain employs TRBV28 and TRBJ1-2; D is possibly TRBD1 (5 bases). CDR3 region: CASIPGRRNYGYTF. The CDR3, as DNA: TGTGCCAGCATCCCGGGACGAAGGAACTATGGCTACACCTTC.